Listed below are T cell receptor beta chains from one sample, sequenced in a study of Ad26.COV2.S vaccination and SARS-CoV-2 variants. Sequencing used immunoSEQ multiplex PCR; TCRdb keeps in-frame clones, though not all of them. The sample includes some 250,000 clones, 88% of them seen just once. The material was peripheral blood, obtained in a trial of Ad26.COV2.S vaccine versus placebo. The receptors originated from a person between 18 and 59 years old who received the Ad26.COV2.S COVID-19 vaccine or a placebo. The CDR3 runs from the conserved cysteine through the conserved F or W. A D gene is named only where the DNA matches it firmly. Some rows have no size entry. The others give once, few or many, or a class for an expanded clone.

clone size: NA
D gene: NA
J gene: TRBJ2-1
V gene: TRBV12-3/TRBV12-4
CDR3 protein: CASSTYNEQFF
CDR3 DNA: TGTGCCAGCAGTACCTACAATGAGCAGTTCTTC

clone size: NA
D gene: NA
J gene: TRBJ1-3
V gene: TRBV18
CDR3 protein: CASSPAISGNTIYF
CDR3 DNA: TGTGCCAGCTCACCAGCAATCTCTGGAAACACCATATATTTT

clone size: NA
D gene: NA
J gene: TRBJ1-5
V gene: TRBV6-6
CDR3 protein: CASSSDRGGQPQHF
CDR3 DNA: TGTGCCAGCAGTTCCGACCGTGGGGGTCAGCCCCAGCATTTT

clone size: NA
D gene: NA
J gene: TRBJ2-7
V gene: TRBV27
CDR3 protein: CASSLEPLGGYEQYF
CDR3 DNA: TGTGCCAGCAGTTTAGAACCCCTGGGAGGTTACGAGCAGTACTTC

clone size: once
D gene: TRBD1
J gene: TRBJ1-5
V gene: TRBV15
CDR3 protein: CATSPRDRNQPQHF
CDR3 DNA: TGTGCCACCAGCCCCCGGGACAGAAATCAGCCCCAGCATTTT

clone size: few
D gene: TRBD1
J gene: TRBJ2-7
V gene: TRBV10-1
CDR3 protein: CASSPGQGSPEQYF
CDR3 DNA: TGCGCCAGCTCTCCGGGACAGGGGTCCCCCGAGCAGTACTTC

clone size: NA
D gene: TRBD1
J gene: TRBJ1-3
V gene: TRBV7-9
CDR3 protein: CASLNWEGAVGNTIYF
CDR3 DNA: TGTGCCAGCTTAAACTGGGAGGGGGCAGTTGGAAACACCATATATTTT

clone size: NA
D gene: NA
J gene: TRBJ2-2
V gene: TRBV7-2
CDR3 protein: CASSRANTGELFF
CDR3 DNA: TGTGCCAGCAGCAGGGCAAACACCGGGGAGCTGTTTTTT

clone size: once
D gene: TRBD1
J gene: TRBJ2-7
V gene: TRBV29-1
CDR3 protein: CSVEGQGAYEQYF
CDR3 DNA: TGCAGCGTTGAAGGACAGGGGGCCTACGAGCAGTACTTC

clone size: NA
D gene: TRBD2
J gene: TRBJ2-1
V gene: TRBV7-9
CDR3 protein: CASSPVSGRAADEQFF
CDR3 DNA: TGTGCCAGCAGCCCCGTGAGCGGGAGGGCCGCTGATGAGCAGTTCTTC

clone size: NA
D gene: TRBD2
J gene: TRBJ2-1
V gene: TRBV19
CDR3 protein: CASSLLAGLVSYNEQFF
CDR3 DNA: TGTGCCAGTAGTTTACTAGCGGGGCTGGTCTCCTACAATGAGCAGTTCTTC

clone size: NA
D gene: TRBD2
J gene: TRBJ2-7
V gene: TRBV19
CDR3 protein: CASSSFSLAGGSYEQYF
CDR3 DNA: TGTGCCAGTAGTAGCTTCTCGCTAGCGGGAGGGTCCTACGAGCAGTACTTC

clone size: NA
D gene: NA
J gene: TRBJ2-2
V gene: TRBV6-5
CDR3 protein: CASRGLATNTGELFF
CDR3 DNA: TGTGCCAGCAGGGGGCTAGCGACGAACACCGGGGAGCTGTTTTTT

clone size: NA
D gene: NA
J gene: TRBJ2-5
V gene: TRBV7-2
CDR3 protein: CASSLKETQYF
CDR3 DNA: TGTGCCAGCAGCTTGAAAGAGACCCAGTACTTC

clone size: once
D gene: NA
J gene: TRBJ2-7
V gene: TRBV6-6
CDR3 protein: CASRGVLSSYEQYF
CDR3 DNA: TGTGCCAGCCGCGGGGTTTTAAGCTCCTACGAGCAGTACTTC

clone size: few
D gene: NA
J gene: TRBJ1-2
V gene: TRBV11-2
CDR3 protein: CASSLGEGLSNYGYTF
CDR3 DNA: TGTGCCAGCAGCTTAGGGGAGGGGTTGTCGAACTATGGCTACACCTTC

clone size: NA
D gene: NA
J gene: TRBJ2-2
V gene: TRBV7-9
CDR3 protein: CASSLLGTDTGELFF
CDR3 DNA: TGTGCCAGCAGCCTCTTGGGGACCGACACCGGGGAGCTGTTTTTT

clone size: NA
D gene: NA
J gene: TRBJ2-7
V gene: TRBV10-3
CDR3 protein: CAISESETGRDEQYF
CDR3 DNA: TGTGCCATCAGTGAGTCCGAGACAGGAAGGGACGAGCAGTACTTC

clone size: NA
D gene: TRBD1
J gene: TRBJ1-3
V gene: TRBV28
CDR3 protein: CASTGDRGHGNTIYF
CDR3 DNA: TGTGCCAGCACCGGGGACAGGGGGCATGGAAACACCATATATTTT

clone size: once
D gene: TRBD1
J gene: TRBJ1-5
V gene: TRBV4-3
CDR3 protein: CASSRDRGLDQPQHF
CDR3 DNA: TGCGCCAGCAGCCGGGACAGGGGGCTTGATCAGCCCCAGCATTTT

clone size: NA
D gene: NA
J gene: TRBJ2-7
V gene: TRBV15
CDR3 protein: CATSQSYEQYF
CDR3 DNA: TGTGCCACCTCACAGTCCTACGAGCAGTACTTC

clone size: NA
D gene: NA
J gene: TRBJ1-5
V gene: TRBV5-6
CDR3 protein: CASSLGGVNQPQHF
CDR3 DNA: TGTGCCAGCAGCTTGGGAGGGGTTAATCAGCCCCAGCATTTT

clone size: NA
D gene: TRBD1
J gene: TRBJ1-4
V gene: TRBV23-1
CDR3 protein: CASSHPSRDRGQLFF
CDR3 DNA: TGCGCCAGCAGTCATCCGTCCCGGGACAGGGGGCAACTGTTTTTT

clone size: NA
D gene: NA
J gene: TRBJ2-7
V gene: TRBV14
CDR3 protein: CASSQDPFRRLLSYEQYF
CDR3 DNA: TGTGCCAGCAGCCAAGATCCCTTTCGACGATTACTCTCCTACGAGCAGTACTTC